The 2 T cell receptor beta chains below were found in one sample sequenced in a study of T cell repertoires in cytomegalovirus infection. These TCRs are of unknown antigen specificity. TCRdb redid the calling of the reads with MiXCR, one entry per CDR3 protein. The sample records hundreds of thousands of distinct CDR3 sequences, 31% being singletons. The source was cultured CD8+ T cells from PBMCs, collected from culture after CMV antigen stimulation. These receptors originate from a human donor in good health (CMV status not recorded). Some clones in this sample may be carry-over from other donors' samples.

The J gene is TRBJ1-2, the V gene TRBV9, with TRBD1 as a possible D gene (6 bases). The V gene's germline CDR1 is SGDLS and CDR2 YYNGEE. The CDR3 consists of 14 residues. The V end lost 0 bases, the J end lost 2 bases, and 8 bases lay between the germline ends. CDR3 in amino acids: CASSVDTGNYGYTF. As DNA, the CDR3 is TGTGCCAGCAGCGTAGATACAGGGAACTATGGCTACACCTTC.

Notes on this clonotype: A clone one base away is much larger, so this may be a read error. Likely a read error: the CDR3 ends without its conserved phenylalanine or tryptophan. V and J are TRBV12-3 or TRBV12-4 and TRBJ2-1; D is ambiguous. V gave up 6 bases and J gave up 1 base, with 19 bases separating them. This CDR3 is built from 17 residues. CDR3 coding DNA: TGTGCCAGCAGCCCTTTCATATACGGGCGTTCCTACAATGAGCAGTTCCTC. Translating gives CASSPFIYGRSYNEQFL.